Presented here are 14 T cell receptor beta chains from one specimen sequenced in a study of blood T cell repertoires in COVID-19. Produced via immunoSEQ multiplex PCR; TCRdb's table is partial and in-frame only. The table has 200,000 to 250,000 clones, approximately 87% seen once. The material sequenced was PBMCs or T cells enriched from blood (not recorded which). Source of these receptors: a woman aged 45-60 years in a cohort exposed to, infected with or recovered from COVID-19 (not recorded which).

V is TRBV30 and J is TRBJ1-2, with 7 bases matching TRBD1. After removal of 2 bases from V and 6 bases from J, the junction contained 9 bases not matched to a gene. The CDR3 spans 14 residues. Germline CDR1 GTSNPN, CDR2 SVGIG (reference sequence). The CDR3 loop is CAWSPPYRGNGYTF. CDR3 nucleotides: TGTGCCTGGAGTCCTCCTTACAGGGGTAATGGCTACACCTTC.

The chain joins TRBV5-1 to TRBJ2-7, with D maybe TRBD1 (6 bases). This CDR3 is 14 amino acids long. Looked up from germline, CDR1 is SGHRS and CDR2 is YFSETQ. The V end was cut by 0 bases, the J end by 1 base, with 8 bases between. The CDR3 loop reads CASSLGDTSYEQYF. The CDR3 DNA is TGCGCCAGCAGCTTGGGGGACACTTCCTACGAGCAGTACTTC.

The rearrangement links TRBV24-1 to TRBJ2-3; D is unclear. V shed 0 bases and J shed 0 bases, with 12 bases lying between them. Looked up from germline, CDR1 is KGHDR and CDR2 is SFDVKD. This CDR3 region has 17 residues. The CDR3 loop reads CATSDLPRGFSTDTQYF. The CDR3 DNA is TGTGCCACCAGTGATTTGCCTCGCGGATTTAGCACAGATACGCAGTATTTT.

The J gene is TRBJ2-1, the V gene TRBV24-1, with a possible D match to TRBD1 (5 bases). Germline CDR1 KGHDR, CDR2 SFDVKD. The CDR3 is 13 amino acids. With 9 bases removed from V and 3 bases from J, the gap between germline ends came to 11 bases. The CDR3 bases are TGTGCCACCGGCCGCAGGGACTACAATGAGCAGTTCTTC. Translation: CATGRRDYNEQFF.

This chain links TRBV15 with TRBJ1-5; D gene uncertain. The CDR3 covers 14 residues. Between the trimmed V and J ends, which lost 3 bases and 4 bases, there was a span of 10 bases. CDR1 and CDR2 from the germline V gene are LNHNV and YYDKDF (reference sequence). The CDR3 spells CATSRAMRNQPQHF. The DNA of the CDR3 is TGTGCCACCAGCAGGGCAATGCGGAATCAGCCCCAGCATTTT. Variable domain in full (rest from reference TRBV15 and TRBJ1-5): DAMVIQNPRYQVTQFGKPVTLSCSQTLNHNVMYWYQQKSSQAPKLLFHYYDKDFNNEADTPDNFQSRRPNTSFCFLDIRSPGLGDTAMYLCATSRAMRNQPQHFGDGTRLSIL.

This chain uses TRBV5-8 with TRBJ2-5, with D perhaps matching TRBD2 (6 bases). Germline loops: CDR1 SGHTS, CDR2 YDEGEE. There are 16 residues in the CDR3. With 0 bases removed from V and 5 bases from J, the gap between germline ends came to 17 bases. In DNA, the CDR3 is TGTGCCAGCAGCTTGGAAGGGACTGCTGGGGGGGAGACCCAGTACTTC. Translating gives CASSLEGTAGGETQYF.

The V call is TRBV30, the J call TRBJ1-5; D unclear. Germline CDR1 and CDR2: GTSNPN and SVGIG (reference sequence). Trimming removed 2 bases at V and 8 bases at J, with 10 bases between. The CDR3 contains 12 residues. The CDR3 region has the DNA TGTGCCTGGAGTCCCGGGCGGGAGCCCCAGCATTTT. It specifies CAWSPGREPQHF.

This clone was seen more than once but under ten times. The chain uses TRBV9 and TRBJ2-1, with D possibly being TRBD1 (6 bases). The CDR3 spans 15 residues. Trimming took off 5 bases at V and 2 bases at J, with 14 bases between the two ends. CDR1 is SGDLS, CDR2 YYNGEE, per germline. The CDR3 sequence is CASSPDSGPYNEQFF. CDR3 nucleotides: TGTGCCAGCAGTCCGGACAGCGGCCCCTACAATGAGCAGTTCTTC. The full variable domain, completed using reference TRBV9 and TRBJ2-1, is DSGVTQTPKHLITATGQRVTLRCSPRSGDLSVYWYQQSLDQGLQFLIQYYNGEERAKGNILERFSAQQFPDLHSELNLSSLELGDSALYFCASSPDSGPYNEQFFGPGTRLTVL.

V usage is TRBV4-3 and J usage is TRBJ2-2, with 9 nucleotides matching TRBD1. This CDR3 region has 16 residues. V dropped 2 bases and J dropped 2; count of bases not matched to a gene: 3. Germline V gene data show CDR1 as LGHNA and CDR2 as YSLEER. The CDR3 sequence: CASSQLDRGNTGELFF. The CDR3 DNA reads as TGCGCCAGCAGCCAATTGGACAGGGGAAACACCGGGGAGCTGTTTTTT.

In its sample, this clone was seen once. The chain employs TRBV7-2 and TRBJ1-2, with a weak D call TRBD1 (5 bases). Deletions cut 5 bases from V and 7 bases from J, with 17 bases between. The germline V gene encodes CDR1 SGHTA and CDR2 FQGNSA. This CDR3 contains 14 residues. CDR3 residues: CASSPGLIRTGYTF. The DNA for the CDR3 is TGTGCCAGCAGCCCGGGACTGATAAGGACTGGCTACACCTTC.

The V gene is TRBV9, the J gene TRBJ2-5, with D possibly TRBD1 on 5 matching bases. CDR1 is SGDLS, CDR2 YYNGEE, per germline. The CDR3 spans 15 residues. Trimming left V 0 bases short and J 1 base short, with 10 bases between. CDR3 nucleotide sequence: TGTGCCAGCAGCGTAGGCCAGGGTGGCCAAGAGACCCAGTACTTC. This gives the protein CASSVGQGGQETQYF.

The chain combines TRBV4-3 with TRBJ1-2, with unresolved D. The germline CDR1 and CDR2 sequences are LGHNA and YSLEER. CDR3 length: 15 residues. Deletions cut 1 base from V and 4 bases from J, with 13 bases between. Written as DNA, the CDR3 is TGCGCCAGCAGCCAAGCGGGAGGCCGACCCTATGGCTACACCTTC. This sequence encodes CASSQAGGRPYGYTF.

The rearrangement links TRBV4-3 to TRBJ2-6, with TRBD2 matching over 13 bases. V lost 4 bases, J lost 0 bases, and 9 bases stayed unmatched. This CDR3 has 20 amino acids. CDR1 and CDR2 (germline): LGHNA, YSLEER. The CDR3 DNA reads TGCGCCAGCAGCCGCGGACTAGCGGGGGCCTATGACTCTGGGGCCAACGTCCTGACTTTC. Encoded protein: CASSRGLAGAYDSGANVLTF.

For the CDR3, the DNA is TGTGCCAGCGTGGTAAGGGGCCAATCCTACGAGCAGTACTTC. Its protein product is CASVVRGQSYEQYF. The chain couples TRBV21-1 to TRBJ2-7; the table assigns TRBD1, which was not confirmed against the DNA. TRBV21-1 corresponds to a pseudogene. This CDR3 has 14 amino acids.